A selection of T cell receptor beta chains follows, all from one sample in a study of cytomegalovirus exposure and HLA in healthy donors. Only in-frame clones appear in the TCRdb table, and some are missing; sequencing was by immunoSEQ multiplex PCR. The sample includes about 55,000 clones, approximately 80% of them seen just once. Material for sequencing was PBMCs. These receptors came from a female donor in good health and CMV-seronegative. Each CDR3 is given with its conserved first and last residue. D genes are given only for firm matches. Expanded clones are given a class, and other clones once, few, many or no size at all.

j_gene	v_gene	d_gene	abundance	CDR3aa	CDR3nt
TRBJ1-4	TRBV29-1	TRBD1	.	CSVGQGQKLFF	TGCAGCGTTGGACAGGGTCAGAAACTGTTTTTT
TRBJ2-1	TRBV6-5	TRBD2	few	CATYPPASGVNEQFF	TGTGCCACCTACCCCCCGGCTAGCGGGGTCAATGAGCAGTTCTTC
TRBJ1-6	TRBV21-1	.	.	CASSNFSLSSGRDSPLHF	TGTGCCAGCAGCAACTTTAGTCTTTCATCAGGGAGGGATTCACCCCTCCACTTT
TRBJ1-1	TRBV27	.	.	CASSRPGVNTEAFF	TGTGCCAGCAGCCGGCCGGGGGTGAACACTGAAGCTTTCTTT
TRBJ2-1	TRBV30	TRBD2	.	CAWSPTGLVDEQFF	TGTGCCTGGAGCCCAACGGGACTAGTAGATGAGCAGTTCTTC
TRBJ2-7	TRBV4-3	TRBD2	.	CASSQDLASGYYEQYF	TGCGCCAGCAGCCAAGATCTGGCTAGCGGATACTACGAGCAGTACTTC
TRBJ2-5	TRBV5-1	TRBD2	few	CASSVNWQRGGLQETQYF	TGCGCCAGCAGCGTGAATTGGCAGCGGGGGGGACTCCAAGAGACCCAGTACTTC
TRBJ1-4	TRBV2	.	once	CASSVEEKLFF	TGTGCCAGCAGTGTAGAGGAAAAACTGTTTTTT
TRBJ2-1	TRBV2	.	.	CASSQGYDEQFF	TGTGCCAGCAGTCAGGGTTACGATGAGCAGTTCTTC
TRBJ1-2	TRBV7-2	TRBD1	.	CATKQGDYGYTF	TGTGCCACCAAACAGGGGGACTATGGCTACACCTTC
TRBJ2-5	TRBV6-6	TRBD2	few	CASSRTRAGGQETQYF	TGTGCCAGCAGCAGAACCCGAGCGGGGGGGCAGGAGACCCAGTACTTC
TRBJ1-1	TRBV6-1	TRBD1	.	CASSFDRGTEAFF	TGTGCCAGCAGTTTTGACAGGGGAACTGAAGCTTTCTTT
TRBJ1-2	TRBV7-2	.	.	CASTRRGGLGYTF	TGTGCCAGCACCCGACGGGGAGGACTTGGCTACACCTTC
TRBJ1-2	TRBV6-6	TRBD1	.	CASSAIGRQGGYTF	TGTGCCAGCAGTGCCATTGGTCGACAGGGCGGCTACACCTTC
TRBJ2-3	TRBV27	TRBD2	once	CASSLYLGGLAGLADTQYF	TGTGCCAGCAGTTTATACTTGGGTGGGCTAGCGGGACTGGCAGATACGCAGTATTTT
TRBJ1-5	TRBV7-6	.	.	CASSLGAGGENQPQHF	TGTGCCAGCAGCTTAGGGGCCGGGGGGGAGAATCAGCCCCAGCATTTT
TRBJ2-3	TRBV7-9	TRBD2	.	CASSALASGGTDTQYF	TGTGCCAGCAGCGCCCTCGCTAGCGGGGGCACAGATACGCAGTATTTT
TRBJ1-2	TRBV7-9	.	.	CASSSGIWVSGYTF	TGTGCCAGCAGCTCAGGGATTTGGGTCTCTGGCTACACCTTC
TRBJ2-3	TRBV2	TRBD2	.	CASSEALLAGVDTQYF	TGTGCCAGCAGTGAAGCGCTTCTAGCGGGGGTGGATACGCAGTATTTT
TRBJ2-5	TRBV7-6	.	once	CASSADSPSAQETQYF	TGTGCCAGCAGCGCAGACTCTCCTAGCGCCCAAGAGACCCAGTACTTC
TRBJ2-3	TRBV7-3	TRBD2	.	CASSLGLAGNLDTQYF	TGTGCCAGCAGCTTAGGGCTAGCGGGTAATTTAGATACGCAGTATTTT
TRBJ2-7	TRBV2	.	.	CASNEEYEQYF	TGTGCCAGCAACGAGGAGTACGAGCAGTACTTC
TRBJ2-1	TRBV4-3	.	.	CASSQEGAFNEQFF	TGCGCCAGCAGCCAAGAGGGGGCCTTTAATGAGCAGTTCTTC
TRBJ1-5	TRBV29-1	.	.	CSVVEGSGNQPQHF	TGCAGCGTTGTGGAAGGGAGCGGCAATCAGCCCCAGCATTTT
TRBJ1-1	TRBV21-1	.	.	CASSLLFEAFF	TGTGCCAGCAGTTTACTTTTTGAAGCTTTCTTT
TRBJ2-7	TRBV28	TRBD1	once	CATRQGSYEQYF	TGTGCCACCCGACAGGGATCCTACGAGCAGTACTTC
TRBJ1-6	TRBV7-3	TRBD1	.	CASSFDRGAPLHF	TGTGCCAGCAGCTTTGACAGGGGGGCGCCCCTCCACTTT
TRBJ1-2	TRBV7-9	TRBD1	few	CASSLGQGRGYGYTF	TGTGCCAGCAGCCTTGGACAGGGAAGAGGCTATGGCTACACCTTC
TRBJ1-3	TRBV5-1	.	.	CASSLRTTGLGNTIYF	TGCGCCAGCAGCTTACGTACTACAGGGCTTGGAAACACCATATATTTT
TRBJ2-5	TRBV28	.	few	CASKGLWQETQYF	TGTGCCAGTAAGGGACTTTGGCAAGAGACCCAGTACTTC
TRBJ2-3	TRBV4-2	.	.	CASSRARTDTQYF	TGTGCCAGCAGCCGGGCCCGCACAGATACGCAGTATTTT
TRBJ2-3	TRBV7-8	.	.	CASSLSDLAQYF	TGTGCCAGCAGCTTATCCGACCTAGCGCAGTATTTT
TRBJ2-7	TRBV5-8	.	.	CASSLGGRSYEQYF	TGTGCCAGCAGCTTGGGGGGGCGCTCCTACGAGCAGTACTTC
TRBJ1-1	TRBV7-9	.	.	CASSLVGGEAFF	TGTGCCAGCAGCTTAGTCGGGGGAGAGGCTTTCTTT
TRBJ2-7	TRBV5-4	TRBD1	.	CASSPAPGTGSGEQYF	TGTGCCAGCAGCCCGGCCCCTGGGACAGGGTCCGGGGAGCAGTACTTC
TRBJ2-7	TRBV28	TRBD1	.	CASRSTGESYEQYF	TGTGCCAGCAGATCGACAGGGGAATCCTACGAGCAGTACTTC
TRBJ2-6	TRBV28	.	once	CASSPPGRASGANVLTF	TGTGCCAGCAGCCCCCCCGGCAGGGCTTCTGGGGCCAACGTCCTGACTTTC
TRBJ1-2	TRBV6-1	.	.	CASSGGEFGGLSYTF	TGTGCCAGCAGTGGTGGTGAATTCGGGGGGCTTAGCTACACCTTC
TRBJ1-2	TRBV20-1	.	.	CSGSGGKGYTF	TGCAGTGGTTCGGGGGGCAAAGGCTACACCTTC
TRBJ1-4	TRBV6-6	.	few	CASSPSRSGEKLFF	TGTGCCAGCAGTCCCAGCCGGTCAGGGGAAAAACTGTTTTTT
TRBJ2-1	TRBV2	.	.	CASRVHRGGDNEQFF	TGTGCCAGCAGGGTTCACCGAGGCGGGGACAATGAGCAGTTCTTC
TRBJ2-2	TRBV11-2	.	few	CASSLSNSNTGELFF	TGTGCCAGCAGCTTATCCAACTCGAACACCGGGGAGCTGTTTTTT
TRBJ2-2	TRBV4-2	.	.	CASSQLADLNTGELFF	TGTGCCAGCAGCCAATTAGCGGACCTTAACACCGGGGAGCTGTTTTTT
TRBJ1-3	TRBV19	TRBD1	.	CASSPPGTGEGNTIYF	TGTGCCAGTAGTCCTCCAGGGACAGGGGAAGGAAACACCATATATTTT
TRBJ2-3	TRBV9	TRBD2	.	CASTSQPSGPSTDTQYF	TGTGCCAGCACCTCCCAGCCTAGCGGACCTAGCACAGATACGCAGTATTTT
TRBJ2-5	TRBV5-1	TRBD1	.	CASSKRTGEETQYF	TGCGCCAGCAGCAAACGGACAGGGGAAGAGACCCAGTACTTC
TRBJ1-2	TRBV5-1	.	.	CASSLQSYGYTF	TGCGCCAGCAGCTTGCAATCATATGGCTACACCTTC
TRBJ1-2	TRBV7-9	TRBD1	.	CASSLQGTYGYTF	TGTGCCAGCAGCCTACAGGGGACCTATGGCTACACCTTC
TRBJ1-3	TRBV10-3	TRBD1	few	CATNRQGVGNTIYF	TGTGCCACAAACCGACAGGGGGTTGGAAACACCATATATTTT
TRBJ1-1	TRBV6-6	.	.	CASSAGRNTEAFF	TGTGCCAGCAGTGCAGGAAGGAACACTGAAGCTTTCTTT
TRBJ2-7	TRBV6-5	TRBD2	.	CASSYSAGPSYEQYF	TGTGCCAGCAGTTACTCAGCGGGGCCCAGCTACGAGCAGTACTTC